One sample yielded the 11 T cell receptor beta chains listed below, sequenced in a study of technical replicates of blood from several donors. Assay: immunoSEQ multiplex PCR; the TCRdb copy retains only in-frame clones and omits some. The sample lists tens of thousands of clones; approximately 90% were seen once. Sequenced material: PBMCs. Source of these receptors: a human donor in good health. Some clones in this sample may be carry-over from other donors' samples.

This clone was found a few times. CDR3 in amino acids: CAWSTGPRGYTF. The CDR3 coding sequence is TGTGCCTGGTCTACAGGGCCCAGGGGCTACACCTTC. V is TRBV30 and J is TRBJ1-2; D is possibly TRBD1 (6 bases). The germline gives CDR1 GTSNPN, CDR2 SVGIG (reference sequence). V was trimmed by 5 bases and J by 8 bases, leaving 15 bases between them. The CDR3 covers 12 residues.

CDR3 loop: CASSVEAGVVDTQYF. The CDR3 coding sequence is TGTGCCAGCAGCGTAGAAGCGGGAGTAGTAGATACGCAGTATTTT. The chain is built from TRBV9 and TRBJ2-3, with 8 positions matching TRBD2. J lost 5 bases, V lost 0 bases, and 5 bases had no gene match. The CDR3 is made up of 15 amino acids. Germline V CDR1 and CDR2: SGDLS, YYNGEE.

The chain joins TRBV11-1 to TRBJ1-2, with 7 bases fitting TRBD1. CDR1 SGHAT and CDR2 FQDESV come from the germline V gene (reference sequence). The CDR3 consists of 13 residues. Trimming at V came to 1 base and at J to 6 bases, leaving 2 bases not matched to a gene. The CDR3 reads CASSLDRGDGYTF. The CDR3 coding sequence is TGTGCCAGCAGCTTAGACAGGGGAGATGGCTACACCTTC.

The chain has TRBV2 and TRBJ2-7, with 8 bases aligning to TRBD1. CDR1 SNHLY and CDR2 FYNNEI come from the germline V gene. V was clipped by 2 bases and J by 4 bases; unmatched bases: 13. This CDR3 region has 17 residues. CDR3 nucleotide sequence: TGTGCCAGCAGTGAAACCCCCCCAGGGGGCGCTTCGTACGAGCAGTACTTC. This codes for CASSETPPGGASYEQYF.

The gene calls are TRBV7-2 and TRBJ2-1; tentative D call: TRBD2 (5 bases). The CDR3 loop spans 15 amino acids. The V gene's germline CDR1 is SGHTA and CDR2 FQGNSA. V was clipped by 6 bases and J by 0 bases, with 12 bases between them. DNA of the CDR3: TGTGCCAGCAGATGGGAGCGGAGCTCCTACAATGAGCAGTTCTTC. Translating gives CASRWERSSYNEQFF.

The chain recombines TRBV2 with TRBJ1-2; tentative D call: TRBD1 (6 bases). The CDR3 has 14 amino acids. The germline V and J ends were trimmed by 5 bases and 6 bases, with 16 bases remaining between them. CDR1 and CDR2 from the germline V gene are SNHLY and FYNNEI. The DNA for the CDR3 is TGTGCCAGCAGTCCCCCAGGGGTCGACCATGGCTACACCTTC. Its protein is CASSPPGVDHGYTF.

This CDR3 is CASSVTGRNSPLHF. CDR3 coding DNA: TGTGCCAGCAGCGTGACAGGGAGGAATTCACCCCTCCACTTT. V gene TRBV2 combines with J gene TRBJ1-6, with TRBD1 matching over 7 bases. The trim removed 6 bases at V and 7 bases at J, leaving 6 bases unmatched. CDR3 length: 14 residues. Germline V CDR1 and CDR2: SNHLY, FYNNEI.

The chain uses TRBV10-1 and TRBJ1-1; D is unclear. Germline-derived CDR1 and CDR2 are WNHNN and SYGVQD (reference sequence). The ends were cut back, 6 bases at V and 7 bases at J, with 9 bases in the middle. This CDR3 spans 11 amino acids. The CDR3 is CASSWHYEAFF. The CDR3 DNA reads TGCGCCAGCAGCTGGCACTATGAAGCTTTCTTT.

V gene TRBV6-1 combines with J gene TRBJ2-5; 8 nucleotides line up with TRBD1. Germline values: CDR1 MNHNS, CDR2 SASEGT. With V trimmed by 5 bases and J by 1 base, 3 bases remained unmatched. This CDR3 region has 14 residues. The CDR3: CASSMDRVQETQYF. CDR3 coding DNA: TGTGCCAGCAGTATGGACAGGGTCCAAGAGACCCAGTACTTC.

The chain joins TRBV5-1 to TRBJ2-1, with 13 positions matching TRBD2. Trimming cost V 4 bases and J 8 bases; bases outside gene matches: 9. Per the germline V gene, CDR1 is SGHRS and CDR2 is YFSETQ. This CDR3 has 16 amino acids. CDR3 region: CASSHGTSGKSDEQFF. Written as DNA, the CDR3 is TGCGCCAGCAGCCATGGGACTAGCGGGAAGTCCGATGAGCAGTTCTTC.

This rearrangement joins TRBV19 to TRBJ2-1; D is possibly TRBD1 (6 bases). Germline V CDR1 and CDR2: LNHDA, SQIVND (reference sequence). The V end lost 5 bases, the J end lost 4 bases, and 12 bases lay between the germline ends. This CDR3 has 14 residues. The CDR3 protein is CASSVTGRYNEQFF. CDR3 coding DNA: TGTGCCAGTAGTGTTACAGGGAGATACAATGAGCAGTTCTTC.